This TCR beta chain stems from a study of T cells in Graves' hyperthyroidism and ophthalmopathy (dated by TCRdb to the late 2010s). Regarding the complete study: Peripheral blood samples were taken at initial diagnosis, before any treatment was given. To identify TCR V-J signatures that set the groups apart, the researchers used a discovery cohort of more than 95 patients, made up of roughly 45 with Graves' ophthalmopathy and some 58 with stable Graves' hyperthyroidism. An independent validation cohort of fewer than 20 hyperthyroidism patients and roughly 16 patients who later progressed to ophthalmopathy tested prospective prediction of ophthalmopathy. The 75 to 100 discovery patients were divided at random into training and test sets in a 7:3 ratio. In addition, the study compared T-cell repertoires in thyroid tissue and in blood from five or six Graves' hyperthyroidism patients. Once sampling was done, hyperthyroidism patients were given methimazole at a starting dose of 30 mg daily, whereas ophthalmopathy patients were given high-dose intravenous methylprednisolone. According to the paper, TCR Vbeta CDR3 sequencing was carried out on 135 peripheral blood samples, which came from 40 to 45 ophthalmopathy, roughly 75 hyperthyroidism and roughly 17 progressor patients. Study-wide findings and limitations: Blood samples also contained most of the expanded thyroid clonotypes (frequency above 0.001), which suggests that blood repertoires may reflect thyroid immune responses. Ophthalmopathy was separated from stable hyperthyroidism by a 13 V-J signature model, with approximately 85% sensitivity and 81% to 83% specificity obtained in cross-validation and 80%/75% obtained in testing. No statistical method was used to set the sample size in advance, and investigators knew the group allocation. In validation, the model predicted progression to ophthalmopathy with approximately 69% sensitivity and 72.22% specificity, a median of 6.5 months before onset.

Here V drops 0 bases and J drops 0 bases, and the junction holds 8 bases not matched to any gene. Measured from the cysteine to the phenylalanine, the CDR3 is 19 residues long. Only the CDR3 DNA is retained, 57 bases long and in frame from the first base. Reading the germline V gene gives CDR1 SGHTA and CDR2 FQGNSA. TCR beta CDR3 regions were amplified from RNA transcripts. For the first round of RT-PCR on the TCR CDR3, the HTBI primer set was used together with the Qiagen OneStep RT-PCR kit. The libraries were constructed in a second round of multiplex PCR and then size-selected and purified. Libraries were sequenced paired-end with 100 bp reads on an Illumina HiSeq2000. Under the source paper's analysis protocol: SOAPnuke was used to process the raw data, removing reads that contained adapters or uncalled bases, had a mean Phred below 15, or lacked an exact match to the constant primer or identifier. COPE v1.2.5 was used to merge the high-quality paired reads, and each unique nucleotide sequence was defined as a clonotype. Clonotypes were aligned to IMGT TRBV, TRBD and TRBJ reference segments using MiTCR v1.1. Only V-J combinations with frequency above 0.0001, covering 99% to 99.2% of repertoires, were analysed. The TCS score was defined as the ratio of F50 (clonal expansion) to E x V (chaos), calculated using BLOSUM62-based TCRdist between CDR3 peptides within each V-J. Welch's t-statistics and random forest reduced around 520 V-J features to about 12, which were used in a naive Bayes classifier (R e1071). The public reads were reprocessed in TCRdb via fastp at Q25 and MiXCR, keeping in-frame beta chains. Each entry merges the rows of one CDR3 protein and shows their most common DNA and genes. V and J calls and clone size were set by TCRdb, not the authors. Recorded for this sample are about 690,000 distinct CDR3 sequences; 15% to 20% of them occurred a single time. The ten largest clones represent 15% of the sample.

A patient counted as having stable Graves' hyperthyroidism if no progression to ophthalmopathy occurred over 18 months of follow-up. Hyperthyroidism patients were newly diagnosed, with disease duration under 2 months, and aged 18 to 65 years. Patients with uncontrolled infections, other autoimmune diseases, pregnancy or lactation were excluded. Clinical symptoms, serum thyroxine and TRAb, thyroid ultrasound, and orbital computed tomography formed the basis for the diagnoses. PBMCs were separated from under 11 ml of fresh peripheral blood using Ficoll-Paque density gradient centrifugation. Trizol reagent was used to extract total RNA, and RNA quality was then checked on an Agilent 2100 Bioanalyzer. This clonotype was detected ten times or more. Its cognate antigen has yet to be identified. Base-call qualities are not available, and no considerably larger clone is one nucleotide away.

This clonotype originated in a middle-aged man with Graves' hyperthyroidism. This receptor chain uses TRBV7-2 and TRBJ2-5, and 12 junction bases match TRBD2. Sequences were obtained from blood. The DNA reads TGTGCCAGCAGCTTAGCGGTCGGGCTAGCGGGGGGGTACCAAGAGACCCAGTACTTC. It translates as CASSLAVGLAGGYQETQYF. Supplemented by the reference TRBV7-2 and TRBJ2-5 proteins around the CDR3, the complete variable domain is GAGVSQSPSNKVTEKGKDVELRCDPISGHTALYWYRQSLGQGLEFLIYFQGNSAPDKSGLPSDRFSAERTGGSVSTLTIQRTQQEDSAVYLCASSLAVGLAGGYQETQYFGPGTRLLVL.